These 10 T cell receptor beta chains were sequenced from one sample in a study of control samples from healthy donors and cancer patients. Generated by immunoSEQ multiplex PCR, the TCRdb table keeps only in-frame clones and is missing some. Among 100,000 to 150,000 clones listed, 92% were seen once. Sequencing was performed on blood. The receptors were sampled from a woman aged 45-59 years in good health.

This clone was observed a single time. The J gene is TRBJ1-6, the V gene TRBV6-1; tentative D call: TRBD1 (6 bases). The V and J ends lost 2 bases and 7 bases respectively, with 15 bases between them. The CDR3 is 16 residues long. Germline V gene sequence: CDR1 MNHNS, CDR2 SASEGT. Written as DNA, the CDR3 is TGTGCCAGCAGTGAAAAAACAGGGAGCCCAAATTCACCCCTCCACTTT. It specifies CASSEKTGSPNSPLHF.

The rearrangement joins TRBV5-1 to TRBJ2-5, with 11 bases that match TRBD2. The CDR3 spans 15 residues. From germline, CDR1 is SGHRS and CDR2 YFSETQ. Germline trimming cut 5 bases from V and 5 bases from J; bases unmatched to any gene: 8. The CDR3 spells CASRKLAGAGETQYF. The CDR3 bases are TGCGCCAGCAGGAAACTAGCGGGAGCGGGGGAGACCCAGTACTTC.

CDR3 sequence: CASSLEGRLSGNTIYF. The DNA for the CDR3 is TGTGCCAGCAGCTTGGAGGGTAGGCTCTCTGGAAACACCATATATTTT. J is TRBJ1-3 and V is TRBV5-4, with D hard to call. The CDR3 contains 16 residues. Germline CDR1 and CDR2: SGHNT and YYREEE (reference sequence). V gave up 0 bases and J gave up 0 bases, with 10 bases separating them. Looking up the rest from reference TRBV5-4 and TRBJ1-3 gives the full variable domain: ETGVTQSPTHLIKTRGQQVTLRCSSQSGHNTVSWYQQALGQGPQFIFQYYREEENGRGNFPPRFSGLQFPNYSSELNVNALELDDSALYLCASSLEGRLSGNTIYFGEGSWLTVV.

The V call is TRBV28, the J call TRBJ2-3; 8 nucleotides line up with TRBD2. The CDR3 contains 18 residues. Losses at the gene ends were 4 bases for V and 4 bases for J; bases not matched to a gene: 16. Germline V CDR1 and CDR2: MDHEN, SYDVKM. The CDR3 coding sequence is TGTGCCAGCAGTTCCTACCCCGGGACTAGACCCAATCCAGATACGCAGTATTTT. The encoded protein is CASSSYPGTRPNPDTQYF.

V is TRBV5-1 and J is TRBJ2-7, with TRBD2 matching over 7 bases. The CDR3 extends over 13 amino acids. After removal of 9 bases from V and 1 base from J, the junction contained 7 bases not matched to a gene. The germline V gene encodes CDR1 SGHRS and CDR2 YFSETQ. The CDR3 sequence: CATSYSGSYEQYF. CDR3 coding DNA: TGCGCCACCAGTTATAGCGGGTCCTACGAGCAGTACTTC.

The CDR3 DNA reads as TGTGCCACCCAAGGGCGGACAACTGACTCTGGGGCCAACGTCCTGACTTTC. Translation gives CATQGRTTDSGANVLTF. The chain employs TRBV24-1 and TRBJ2-6, with D tentatively TRBD1 (5 bases). V was trimmed by 9 bases and J by 0 bases, leaving 17 bases between them. Germline lookup yields CDR1 KGHDR and CDR2 SFDVKD. This CDR3 comprises 17 residues.

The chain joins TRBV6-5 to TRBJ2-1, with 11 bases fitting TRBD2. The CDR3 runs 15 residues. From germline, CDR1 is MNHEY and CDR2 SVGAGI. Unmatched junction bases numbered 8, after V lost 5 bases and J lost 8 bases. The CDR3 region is CASSLAGGGRYEQFF. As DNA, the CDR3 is TGTGCCAGCAGTCTAGCGGGAGGAGGGAGGTATGAGCAGTTCTTC.

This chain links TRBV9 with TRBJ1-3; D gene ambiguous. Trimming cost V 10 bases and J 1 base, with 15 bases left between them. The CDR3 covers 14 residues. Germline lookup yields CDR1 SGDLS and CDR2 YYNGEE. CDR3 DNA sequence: TGTGCCTCACAATTAGGAGGATCTGGAAACACCATATATTTT. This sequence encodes CASQLGGSGNTIYF.

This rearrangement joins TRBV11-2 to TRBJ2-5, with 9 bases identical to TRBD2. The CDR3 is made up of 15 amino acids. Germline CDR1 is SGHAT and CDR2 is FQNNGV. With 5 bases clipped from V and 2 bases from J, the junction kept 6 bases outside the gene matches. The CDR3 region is CASSTRTSAQETQYF. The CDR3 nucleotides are TGTGCCAGCAGCACCCGGACTAGCGCGCAAGAGACCCAGTACTTC.

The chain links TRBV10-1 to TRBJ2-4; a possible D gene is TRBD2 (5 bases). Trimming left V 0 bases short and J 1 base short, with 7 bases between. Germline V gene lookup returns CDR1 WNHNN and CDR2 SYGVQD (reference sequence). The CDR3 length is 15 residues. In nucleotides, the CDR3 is TGCGCCAGCAGTGAGTCGAGAGGGGCCAAAAACATTCAGTACTTC. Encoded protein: CASSESRGAKNIQYF.